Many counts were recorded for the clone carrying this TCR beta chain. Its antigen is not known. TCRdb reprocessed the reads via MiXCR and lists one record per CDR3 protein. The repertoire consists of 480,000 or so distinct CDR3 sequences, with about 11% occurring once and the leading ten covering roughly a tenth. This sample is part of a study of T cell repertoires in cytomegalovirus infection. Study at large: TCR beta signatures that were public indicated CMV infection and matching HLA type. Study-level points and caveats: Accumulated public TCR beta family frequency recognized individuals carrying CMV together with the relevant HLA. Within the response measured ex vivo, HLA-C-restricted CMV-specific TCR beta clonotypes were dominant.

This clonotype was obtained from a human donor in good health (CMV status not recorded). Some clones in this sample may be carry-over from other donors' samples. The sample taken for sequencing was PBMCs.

CDR3 DNA sequence: TGTGCCTGGAGTGCACCGGGACTAGCGGGATACGAGCAGTACTTC. It yields the protein CAWSAPGLAGYEQYF. The chain employs TRBV30 and TRBJ2-7, with 13 bases lining up with TRBD2. The germline CDR1 and CDR2 sequences are GTSNPN and SVGIG (reference sequence). The CDR3 covers 15 residues. V lost 1 base to trimming and J lost 4 bases; unmatched junction nucleotides: 4.